This T cell receptor beta chain originates from a study of vaccination effects on CD4 cells after COVID-19. Whole-study findings and limits: Clonal contraction was marked in infection- and vaccine-induced clones late after vaccination. Few convalescent patients, and no early post-infection timepoints, were available to the study.

Ahead of sequencing, the ViraFEST assay grew antigen-specific CD4+ T cells using viral peptide pools. Isolating CD4+ T cells followed more than eight days of culture. Participants got two doses of BNT162b2 or mRNA-1273 vaccine. Trimming removed 3 bases at V and 9 bases at J, with 15 bases between. The CDR3 length is 14 residues. Germline V gene data show CDR1 as LNHDA and CDR2 as SQIVND (reference sequence). Here immunoSEQ multiplex PCR was the method, and the copy in TCRdb shows in-frame clones only, minus some. The table includes around 69,000 clones, around 74% detected once. This clone has just a few counts. The antigen is unknown.

V is TRBV19 and J is TRBJ2-1; D might be TRBD2 (7 bases). This clonotype was sampled from a human donor who received a COVID-19 vaccine. The sequencing used CD4+ T cells from PBMCs cultured with HCoV-229E spike peptides, collected after COVID-19 vaccination. CDR3 in amino acids: CASSITGGHGEQFF. Written as DNA, the CDR3 is TGTGCCAGTAGTATCACGGGGGGCCATGGTGAGCAGTTCTTC.